The clone carrying this T cell receptor (beta chain) was seen only a few times. TCRdb re-analysed the RT-PCR reads in MiXCR, keeping a single row per CDR3 protein. Found here are about 540,000 distinct CDR3 sequences, under 30% of them singletons; the top ten hold under 3.5%. These data come from a study of response to subunit inactivated influenza vaccine. Germline V gives CDR1 SGHTA, CDR2 FQGNSA. The CDR3 runs 16 residues. Trimming at V came to 4 bases and at J to 1 base, leaving 6 bases not matched to a gene. These same data were also listed under a study on T cells expressing NK-cell markers. That source adds: cDNA encoding TCR beta was synthesized via 5'RACE template switching incorporating UMIs. In sorted CD3+CD56+NKG2C+, CD3+CD56+NKG2C- and CD3+CD56-NKG2C+ T cells, TCR beta repertoires were obtained. NKG2C+ dominant clonotypes from over five donors made up roughly 1.0-7.5% of CD8+ T cells. HCMV specificity of expanded NKG2C+ T cell clones remained unclear.

This receptor was taken from a middle-aged man who received an inactivated influenza vaccine. Sample: CD4+ T cells sorted from PBMCs, taken approximately 13 days after vaccination. This rearrangement joins TRBV7-2 to TRBJ2-3; 9 bases line up with TRBD2. The CDR3 nucleotides are TGTGCCAGCAGCTCAAGGGCGGGGGGGGGCACAGATACGCAGTATTTT. This gives the protein CASSSRAGGGTDTQYF.